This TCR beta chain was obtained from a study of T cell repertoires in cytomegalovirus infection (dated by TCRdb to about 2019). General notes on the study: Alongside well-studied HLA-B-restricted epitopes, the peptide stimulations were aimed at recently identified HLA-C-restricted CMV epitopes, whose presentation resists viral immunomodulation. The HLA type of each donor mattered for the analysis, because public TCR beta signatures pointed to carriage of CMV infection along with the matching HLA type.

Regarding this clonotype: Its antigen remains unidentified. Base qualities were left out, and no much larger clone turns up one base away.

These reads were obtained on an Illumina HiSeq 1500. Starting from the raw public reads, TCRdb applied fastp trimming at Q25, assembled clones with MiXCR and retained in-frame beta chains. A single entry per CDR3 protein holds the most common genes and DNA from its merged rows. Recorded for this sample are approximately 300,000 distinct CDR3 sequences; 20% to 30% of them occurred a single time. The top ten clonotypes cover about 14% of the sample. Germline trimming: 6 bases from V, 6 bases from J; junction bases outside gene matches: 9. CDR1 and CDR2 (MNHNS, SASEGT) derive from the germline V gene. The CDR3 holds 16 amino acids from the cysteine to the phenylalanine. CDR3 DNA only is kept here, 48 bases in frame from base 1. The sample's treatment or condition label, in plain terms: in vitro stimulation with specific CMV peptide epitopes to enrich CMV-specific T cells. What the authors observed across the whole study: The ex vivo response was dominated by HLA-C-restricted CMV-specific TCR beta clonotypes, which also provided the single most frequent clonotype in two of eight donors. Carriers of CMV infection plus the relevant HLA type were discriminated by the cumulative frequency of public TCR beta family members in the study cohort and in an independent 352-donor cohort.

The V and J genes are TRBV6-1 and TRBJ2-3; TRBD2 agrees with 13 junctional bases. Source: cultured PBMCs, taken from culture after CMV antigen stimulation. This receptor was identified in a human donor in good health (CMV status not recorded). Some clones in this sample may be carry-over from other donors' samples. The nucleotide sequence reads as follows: TGTGCCAGCAGACCAGTAGGGACTAGCGGGGTGGATACGCAGTATTTT. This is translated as CASRPVGTSGVDTQYF.